Shown below are 20 T cell receptor beta chains from a single sample sequenced in a study of CD8+ T cells in alopecia areata. Sequencing relied on a cDNA template that was reverse transcribed from extracted RNA. Some clones are missing from TCRdb's copy, which holds only in-frame ones; the method was immunoSEQ multiplex PCR. This table holds over 100,000 clones, approximately 48% found once. Sequenced material: CD8+ T cells sorted from blood, taken at week 0. The receptors were gathered from a human donor with alopecia areata.

The J gene is TRBJ1-1, the V gene TRBV6-5; D might be TRBD1 (6 bases). From germline, CDR1 is MNHEY and CDR2 SVGAGI. Trimming pared 2 bases from V and 5 bases from J, leaving 12 bases between. The CDR3 contains 14 residues. The CDR3 DNA reads TGTGCCAGCAGTTACGACACAGACAGGACTGAAGCTTTCTTT. Amino acids: CASSYDTDRTEAFF.

This clone came up once. The V call is TRBV5-6, the J call TRBJ1-1; 8 bases match TRBD1. Germline assignment: CDR1 SGHDT and CDR2 YYEEEE. The CDR3 length is 13 residues. The J segment lost 6 bases and the V segment lost 4 bases, leaving 5 bases of the junction unmatched. This CDR3 reads CASSPTGVPEAFF. CDR3 bases: TGTGCCAGCAGCCCGACAGGGGTTCCTGAAGCTTTCTTT.

This sequence joins TRBV30 and TRBJ2-1; the D call may be TRBD1 or TRBD2 (6 bases each). Germline CDR1 reads GTSNPN; CDR2 reads SVGIG (reference sequence). The ends were cut back, 2 bases at V and 8 bases at J, with 16 bases in the middle. CDR3 length: 14 amino acids. The CDR3 nucleotides read TGTGCCTGGAGTCCTACGGGGGCAAGGGATGAGCAGTTCTTC. It translates to CAWSPTGARDEQFF.

The chain links TRBV7-8 to TRBJ1-1; D ambiguous. CDR1 and CDR2 (germline): SGHVS, FQNEAQ. V was clipped by 5 bases and J by 1 base, with 5 bases between them. The CDR3 spans 12 residues. In nucleotides, the CDR3 is TGTGCCAGCAGCCTGAAGAACACTGAAGCTTTCTTT. It is translated as CASSLKNTEAFF. Filled out from reference TRBV7-8 and TRBJ1-1, the complete variable domain reads GAGVSQSPRYKVAKRGQDVALRCDPISGHVSLFWYQQALGQGPEFLTYFQNEAQLDKSGLPSDRFFAERPEGSVSTLKIQRTQQEDSAVYLCASSLKNTEAFFGQGTRLTVV.

Remarks on this clone: Other DNA sequences in this specimen translate into the identical CDR3. The chain is built from TRBV30 and TRBJ2-3; maybe TRBD2 (5 bases). V gave up 0 bases and J gave up 0 bases, with 7 bases separating them. The germline V gene encodes CDR1 GTSNPN and CDR2 SVGIG (reference sequence). The CDR3 has 14 residues. CDR3 protein: CAWSVLGSTDTQYF. As DNA, the CDR3 is TGTGCCTGGAGTGTACTAGGCAGCACAGATACGCAGTATTTT. Filled out from reference TRBV30 and TRBJ2-3, the complete variable domain reads SQTIHQWPATLVQPVGSPLSLECTVEGTSNPNLYWYRQAAGRGLQLLFYSVGIGQISSEVPQNLSASRPQDRQFILSSKKLLLSDSGFYLCAWSVLGSTDTQYFGPGTRLTVL.

The chain employs TRBV2 and TRBJ2-3; 7 nucleotides agree with TRBD2. From germline, CDR1 is SNHLY and CDR2 FYNNEI. V shed 0 bases, J shed 3 bases, and the junction held 9 bases outside the gene matches. The CDR3 is 17 amino acids. CDR3 loop: CASSEAIPLAETDTQYF. The CDR3 coding sequence is TGTGCCAGCAGTGAAGCTATCCCCCTAGCGGAAACAGATACGCAGTATTTT.

The V call is TRBV30, the J call TRBJ2-5, with D perhaps being TRBD1 or TRBD2 (5 bases each). Gene TRBJ2-7 matches the end of the DNA better, so the J call may be wrong. CDR3 length: 13 residues. Germline V gene lookup returns CDR1 GTSNPN and CDR2 SVGIG (reference sequence). This chain's CDR3 is CAWDMGRSYEQYF. CDR3 in DNA: TGTGCCTGGGACATGGGACGGTCATACGAGCAGTACTTC.

The V call is TRBV19, the J call TRBJ2-1, with 7 positions matching TRBD2. Germline lookup yields CDR1 LNHDA and CDR2 SQIVND (reference sequence). The CDR3 runs 18 residues. Trimming took 5 bases from V and 4 from J; bases not matched to a gene: 17. DNA for the CDR3: TGTGCCAGTAGTTCCGATGGCGGGGGTGCCCTTGCTTACAATGAGCAGTTCTTC. Protein product: CASSSDGGGALAYNEQFF.

The J gene is TRBJ2-2, the V gene TRBV6-5; the D gene is possibly TRBD1 (6 bases). Germline CDR1 is MNHEY and CDR2 is SVGAGI. This CDR3 comprises 15 residues. V was pared by 2 bases and J by 0 bases, with 7 bases between. Here the CDR3 reads CASSYTGSNTGELFF. The CDR3 nucleotides are TGTGCCAGCAGTTACACAGGGTCGAACACCGGGGAGCTGTTTTTT.

This clone was seen only once. CDR3 DNA sequence: TGCGCCAGCAGCTTGATGGAGACCGGGGAGCTGTTTTTT. Its protein product is CASSLMETGELFF. The rearrangement links TRBV5-1 to TRBJ2-2, with no clear D. V gave up 1 base and J gave up 5 bases, with 6 bases separating them. Germline V gene sequence: CDR1 SGHRS, CDR2 YFSETQ. The CDR3 contains 13 residues. Filled out from reference TRBV5-1 and TRBJ2-2, the complete variable domain reads KAGVTQTPRYLIKTRGQQVTLSCSPISGHRSVSWYQQTPGQGLQFLFEYFSETQRNKGNFPGRFSGRQFSNSRSEMNVSTLELGDSALYLCASSLMETGELFFGEGSRLTVL.

This chain links TRBV29-1 with TRBJ1-1; D remains ambiguous. The CDR3 loop spans 13 amino acids. Germline-derived CDR1 and CDR2 are SQVTM and ANQGSEA. With 3 bases removed from V and 1 base from J, the gap between germline ends came to 9 bases. CDR3 nucleotide sequence: TGCAGCGTTGAGGGAGGACGGAACACTGAAGCTTTCTTT. It yields the protein CSVEGGRNTEAFF.

At least ten counts were recorded for this clone. This rearrangement joins TRBV2 to TRBJ2-1; possibly TRBD1 for D (6 bases). Deletions cut 9 bases from V and 10 bases from J, with 16 bases between. This CDR3 spans 12 amino acids. CDR1 and CDR2 from the germline V gene are SNHLY and FYNNEI. The CDR3 loop reads CASRGISREQFF. In DNA form, the CDR3 reads TGTGCCAGTAGGGGGATTTCGAGGGAGCAGTTCTTC. Full variable domain (missing parts from reference TRBV2 and TRBJ2-1): EPEVTQTPSHQVTQMGQEVILRCVPISNHLYFYWYRQILGQKVEFLVSFYNNEISEKSEIFDDQFSVERPDGSNFTLKIRSTKLEDSAMYFCASRGISREQFFGPGTRLTVL.

The rearrangement links TRBV19 to TRBJ1-5, with TRBD1 as a possible D gene (5 bases). CDR1 is LNHDA, CDR2 SQIVND, per germline (reference sequence). The CDR3 totals 13 residues. V was clipped by 7 bases and J by 4 bases, with 11 bases between them. DNA for the CDR3: TGTGCCAGTATGGGGCCCCTTAATCAGCCCCAGCATTTT. It is translated as CASMGPLNQPQHF.

V gene TRBV5-1 combines with J gene TRBJ2-1; TRBD1 matches 9 bases. This CDR3 spans 15 amino acids. Germline-derived CDR1 and CDR2 are SGHRS and YFSETQ. Trimming took 3 bases from V and 3 from J; bases not matched to a gene: 4. The DNA of the CDR3 is TGCGCCAGCAGCTCCACAGGGGGCAGCTACAATGAGCAGTTCTTC. The encoded protein is CASSSTGGSYNEQFF.

This clone showed up just a few times. This rearrangement joins TRBV18 to TRBJ2-1; TRBD1 aligns across 7 bases. Germline V gene lookup returns CDR1 KGHSH and CDR2 LQKENI. J gave up 7 bases and V 11 bases, and 8 bases lay outside the gene matches. The CDR3 loop spans 12 amino acids. The CDR3 protein is CAARVGQNEQFF. CDR3 DNA: TGTGCCGCCCGGGTGGGACAGAATGAGCAGTTCTTC.

This clone has only a few counts. CDR3 DNA: TGTGCCAGCAGTTTAAGGACAGAATTTGAGCAGTTCTTC. Its protein is CASSLRTEFEQFF. This chain uses TRBV27 with TRBJ2-1, with a weak D call TRBD1 (6 bases). This CDR3 comprises 13 residues. CDR1 is MNHEY, CDR2 SMNVEV, per germline (reference sequence). Trimming removed 2 bases from V and 9 bases from J, with 11 bases in between.

This clone was recorded a few times. The J gene is TRBJ2-7, the V gene TRBV23-1; no firm D call. TRBV23-1 is labeled an ORF, and its function is uncertain. CDR3 length: 12 amino acids. The V end lost 1 base, the J end lost 12 bases, and 13 bases lay between the germline ends. The CDR3 DNA reads TGCGCCAGCAGTCAATACCCAGGCCTTGCGTACTTC. Amino acid sequence: CASSQYPGLAYF.

This clone has a handful of counts. The gene calls are TRBV29-1 and TRBJ2-2; a possible D gene is TRBD2 (5 bases). This CDR3 has 12 residues. Per germline, CDR1 SQVTM and CDR2 ANQGSEA. Trimming took off 6 bases at V and 6 bases at J, with 11 bases between the two ends. In nucleotides, the CDR3 is TGCAGCGTCCGTCTGGAGGCCGGGGAGCTGTTTTTT. It encodes CSVRLEAGELFF.

The chain employs TRBV10-3 and TRBJ2-7, with 7 bases matching TRBD1. Germline CDR1 is ENHRY and CDR2 is SYGVKD. The CDR3 length is 14 residues. Trimming removed 4 bases from V and 4 bases from J; junction bases left unmatched: 7. The CDR3 DNA follows: TGTGCCATCAGTGGACAGGGAGACCGATACGAGCAGTACTTC. Translation: CAISGQGDRYEQYF.

DNA for the CDR3: TGTGCCAGCAGTTCAGTGGGGCGCGAGCAGTACTTC. This codes for CASSSVGREQYF. V and J are TRBV27 and TRBJ2-7; maybe TRBD1 (5 bases). The ends were cut back, 4 bases at V and 6 bases at J, with 10 bases in the middle. Germline V gene lookup returns CDR1 MNHEY and CDR2 SMNVEV (reference sequence). The CDR3 contains 12 residues.